This T cell receptor (beta chain) was found in a study of cytomegalovirus exposure and HLA in healthy donors. The PCR was carried out with 60 Vbeta primers and 13 Jbeta primers. Measured with immunoSEQ multiplex PCR; TCRdb has only the in-frame clones, and not every one. The table records about 52,000 clones, around 62% of them present only once. This clone was detected only a few times. Germline V CDR1 and CDR2: GTSNPN, SVGIG (reference sequence). CDR3 length: 14 amino acids. Between the trimmed V and J ends, which lost 5 bases and 5 bases, there was a span of 18 bases. Sequencing was performed on PBMCs. The chain joins TRBV30 to TRBJ1-1, with a tentative D call TRBD1 (5 bases). The sequence was obtained from a human donor in good health. Here the CDR3 DNA reads TGTGCCTGGCGTCTCGGGGGAGGTGGGACTGAAGCTTTCTTT. Amino acid sequence: CAWRLGGGGTEAFF. The full variable domain, completed using reference TRBV30 and TRBJ1-1, is SQTIHQWPATLVQPVGSPLSLECTVEGTSNPNLYWYRQAAGRGLQLLFYSVGIGQISSEVPQNLSASRPQDRQFILSSKKLLLSDSGFYLCAWRLGGGGTEAFFGQGTRLTVV.